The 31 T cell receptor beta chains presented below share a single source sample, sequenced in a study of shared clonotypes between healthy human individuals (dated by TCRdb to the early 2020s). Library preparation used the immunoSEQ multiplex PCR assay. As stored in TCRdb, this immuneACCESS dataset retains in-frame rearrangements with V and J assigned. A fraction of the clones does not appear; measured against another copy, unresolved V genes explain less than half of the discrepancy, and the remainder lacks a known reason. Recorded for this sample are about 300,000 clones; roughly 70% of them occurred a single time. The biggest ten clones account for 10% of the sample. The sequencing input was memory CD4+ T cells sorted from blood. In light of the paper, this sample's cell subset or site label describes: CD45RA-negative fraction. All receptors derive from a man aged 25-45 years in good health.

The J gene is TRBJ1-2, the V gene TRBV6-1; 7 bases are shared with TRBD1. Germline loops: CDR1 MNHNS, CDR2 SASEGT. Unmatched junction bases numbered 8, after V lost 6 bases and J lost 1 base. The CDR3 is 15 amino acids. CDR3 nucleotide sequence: TGTGCCAGCAGGATCCGGGACAGTTATAACTATGGCTACACCTTC. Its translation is CASRIRDSYNYGYTF.

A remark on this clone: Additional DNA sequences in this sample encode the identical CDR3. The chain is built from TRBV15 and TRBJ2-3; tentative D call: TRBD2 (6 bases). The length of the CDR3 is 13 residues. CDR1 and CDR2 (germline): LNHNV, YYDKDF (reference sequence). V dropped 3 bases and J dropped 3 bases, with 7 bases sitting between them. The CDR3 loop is CATSSGGTDTQYF. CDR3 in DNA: TGTGCCACCAGCAGTGGGGGGACAGATACGCAGTATTTT.

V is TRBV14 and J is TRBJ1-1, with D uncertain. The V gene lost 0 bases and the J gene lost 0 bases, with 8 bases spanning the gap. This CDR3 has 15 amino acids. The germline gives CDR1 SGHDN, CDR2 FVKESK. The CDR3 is CASSQDESMNTEAFF. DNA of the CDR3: TGTGCCAGCAGCCAAGATGAGTCCATGAACACTGAAGCTTTCTTT.

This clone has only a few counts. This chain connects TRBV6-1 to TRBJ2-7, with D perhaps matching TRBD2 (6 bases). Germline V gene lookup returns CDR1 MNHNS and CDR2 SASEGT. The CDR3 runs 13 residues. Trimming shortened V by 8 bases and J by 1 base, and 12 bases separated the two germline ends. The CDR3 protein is CASARGGSYEQYF. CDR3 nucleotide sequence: TGTGCCAGCGCACGGGGAGGATCCTACGAGCAGTACTTC.

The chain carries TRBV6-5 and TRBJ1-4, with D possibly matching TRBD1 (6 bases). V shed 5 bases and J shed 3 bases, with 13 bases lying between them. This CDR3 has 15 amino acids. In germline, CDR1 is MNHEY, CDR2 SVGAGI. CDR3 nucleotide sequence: TGTGCCAGCAGTCCGCACAGGGTCTCTAATGAAAAACTGTTTTTT. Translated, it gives CASSPHRVSNEKLFF.

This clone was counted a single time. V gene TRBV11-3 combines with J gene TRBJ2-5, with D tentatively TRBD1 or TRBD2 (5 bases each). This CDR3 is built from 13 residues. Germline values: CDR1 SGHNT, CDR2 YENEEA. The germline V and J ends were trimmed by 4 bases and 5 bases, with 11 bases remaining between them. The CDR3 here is CASSWAWGETQYF. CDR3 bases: TGTGCCAGCAGCTGGGCCTGGGGGGAGACCCAGTACTTC. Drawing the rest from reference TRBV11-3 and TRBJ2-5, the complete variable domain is EAGVVQSPRYKIIEKKQPVAFWCNPISGHNTLYWYLQNLGQGPELLIRYENEEAVDDSQLPKDRFSAERLKGVDSTLKIQPAELGDSAVYLCASSWAWGETQYFGPGTRLLVL.

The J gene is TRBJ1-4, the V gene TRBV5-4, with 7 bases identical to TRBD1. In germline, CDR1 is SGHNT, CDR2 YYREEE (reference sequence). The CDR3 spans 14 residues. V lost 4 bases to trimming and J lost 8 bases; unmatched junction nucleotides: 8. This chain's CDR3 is CASSPGTVGEKLFF. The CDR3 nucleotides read TGTGCCAGCAGCCCCGGGACAGTGGGCGAAAAACTGTTTTTT.

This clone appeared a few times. The chain's CDR3 is CASSVTGGLVYEQYF. Written as DNA, the CDR3 is TGTGCCAGCTCGGTGACAGGGGGCCTCGTATACGAGCAGTACTTC. This sequence joins TRBV6-1 and TRBJ2-7; 10 bases align to TRBD1. The CDR3 covers 15 residues. The trim removed 8 bases at V and 4 bases at J, leaving 11 bases unmatched. CDR1 MNHNS and CDR2 SASEGT come from the germline V gene.

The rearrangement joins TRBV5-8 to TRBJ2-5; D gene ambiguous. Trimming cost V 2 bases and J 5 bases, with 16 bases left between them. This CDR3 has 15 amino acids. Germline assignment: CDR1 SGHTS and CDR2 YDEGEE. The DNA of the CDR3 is TGTGCCAGCAGCTTAATAAAAGGGAATTGGGAGACCCAGTACTTC. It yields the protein CASSLIKGNWETQYF.

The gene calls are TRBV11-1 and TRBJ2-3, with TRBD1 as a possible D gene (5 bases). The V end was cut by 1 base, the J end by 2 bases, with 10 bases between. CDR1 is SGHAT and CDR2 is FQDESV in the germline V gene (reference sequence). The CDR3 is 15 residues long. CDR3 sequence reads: CASSLDRRYTDTQYF. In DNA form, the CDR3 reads TGTGCCAGCAGCTTAGACAGGCGATACACAGATACGCAGTATTTT.

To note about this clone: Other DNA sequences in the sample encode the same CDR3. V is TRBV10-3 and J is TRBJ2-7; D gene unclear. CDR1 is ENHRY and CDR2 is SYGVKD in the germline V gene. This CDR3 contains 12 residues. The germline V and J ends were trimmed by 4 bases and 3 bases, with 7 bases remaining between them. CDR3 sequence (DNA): TGTGCCATCAGTGGTACCGACTACGAGCAGTACTTC. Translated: CAISGTDYEQYF.

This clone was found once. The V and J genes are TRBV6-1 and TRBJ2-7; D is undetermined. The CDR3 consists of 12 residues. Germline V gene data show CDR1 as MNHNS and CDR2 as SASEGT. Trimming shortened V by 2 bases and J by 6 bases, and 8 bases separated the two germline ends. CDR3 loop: CASSENGREQYF. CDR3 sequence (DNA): TGTGCCAGCAGTGAAAACGGCCGCGAGCAGTACTTC.

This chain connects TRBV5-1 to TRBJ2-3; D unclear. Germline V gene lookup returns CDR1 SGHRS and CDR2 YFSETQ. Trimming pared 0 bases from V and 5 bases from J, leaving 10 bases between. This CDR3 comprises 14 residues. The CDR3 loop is CASSLGLSRDTQYF. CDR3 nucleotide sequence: TGCGCCAGCAGCTTGGGACTCTCTAGAGATACGCAGTATTTT. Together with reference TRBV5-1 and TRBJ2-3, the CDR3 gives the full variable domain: KAGVTQTPRYLIKTRGQQVTLSCSPISGHRSVSWYQQTPGQGLQFLFEYFSETQRNKGNFPGRFSGRQFSNSRSEMNVSTLELGDSALYLCASSLGLSRDTQYFGPGTRLTVL.

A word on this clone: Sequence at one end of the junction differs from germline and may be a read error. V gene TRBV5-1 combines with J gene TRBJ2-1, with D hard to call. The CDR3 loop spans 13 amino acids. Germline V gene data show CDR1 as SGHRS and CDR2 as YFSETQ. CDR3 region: CASTLGFNNEQFF. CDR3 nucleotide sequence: TGCGCCAGCACCTTGGGGTTCAACAATGAGCAGTTCTTC.

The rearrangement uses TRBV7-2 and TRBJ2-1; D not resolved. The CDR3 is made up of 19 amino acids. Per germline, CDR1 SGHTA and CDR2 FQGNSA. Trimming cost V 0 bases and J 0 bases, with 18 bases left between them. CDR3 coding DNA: TGTGCCAGCAGCTTAGCGCTTGGGTCGGCGCATCGCTCCTACAATGAGCAGTTCTTC. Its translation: CASSLALGSAHRSYNEQFF. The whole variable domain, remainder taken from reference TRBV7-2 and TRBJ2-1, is GAGVSQSPSNKVTEKGKDVELRCDPISGHTALYWYRQSLGQGLEFLIYFQGNSAPDKSGLPSDRFSAERTGGSVSTLTIQRTQQEDSAVYLCASSLALGSAHRSYNEQFFGPGTRLTVL.

CDR3 DNA: TGTGCCAGCAGTCGGACAGGGAACACTGAAGCTTTCTTT. As protein: CASSRTGNTEAFF. The chain has TRBV7-8 and TRBJ1-1, with 7 bases that match TRBD1. V dropped 6 bases and J dropped 1; count of bases not matched to a gene: 2. Germline lookup yields CDR1 SGHVS and CDR2 FQNEAQ. The CDR3 consists of 13 residues.

Here the CDR3 reads CASSLSRTNQPQHF. In nucleotides, the CDR3 is TGTGCCAGCAGCTTGAGCAGGACCAATCAGCCCCAGCATTTT. The rearrangement joins TRBV5-6 to TRBJ1-5; D uncertain. Trimming stripped 1 base from V and 3 bases from J, with 8 bases between. The CDR3 runs 14 residues. CDR1 and CDR2 (germline): SGHDT, YYEEEE.

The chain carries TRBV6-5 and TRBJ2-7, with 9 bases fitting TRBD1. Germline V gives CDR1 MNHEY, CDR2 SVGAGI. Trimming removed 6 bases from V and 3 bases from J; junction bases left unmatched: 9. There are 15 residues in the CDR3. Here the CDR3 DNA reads TGTGCCAGCAGCGCCCCGGGGACAGGGATCTACGAGCAGTACTTC. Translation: CASSAPGTGIYEQYF.

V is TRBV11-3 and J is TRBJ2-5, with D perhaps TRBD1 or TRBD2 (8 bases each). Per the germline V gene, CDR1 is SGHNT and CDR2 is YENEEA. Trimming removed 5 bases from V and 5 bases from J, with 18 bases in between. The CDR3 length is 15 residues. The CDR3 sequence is CASSTGGRGAETQYF. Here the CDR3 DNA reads TGTGCCAGCAGCACAGGGGGGCGGGGGGCGGAGACCCAGTACTTC.

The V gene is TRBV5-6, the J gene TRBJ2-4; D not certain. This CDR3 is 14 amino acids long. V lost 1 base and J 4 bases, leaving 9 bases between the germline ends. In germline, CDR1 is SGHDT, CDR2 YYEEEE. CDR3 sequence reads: CASSLYGEKNIQYF. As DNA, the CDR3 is TGTGCCAGCAGCTTGTATGGGGAAAAAAACATTCAGTACTTC.

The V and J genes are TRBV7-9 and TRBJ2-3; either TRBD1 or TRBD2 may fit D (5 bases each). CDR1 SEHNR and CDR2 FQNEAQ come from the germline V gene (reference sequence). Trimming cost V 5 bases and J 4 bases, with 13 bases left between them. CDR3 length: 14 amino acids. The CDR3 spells CASSRDVGSDTQYF. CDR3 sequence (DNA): TGTGCCAGCAGCCGGGACGTCGGGTCAGATACGCAGTATTTT.

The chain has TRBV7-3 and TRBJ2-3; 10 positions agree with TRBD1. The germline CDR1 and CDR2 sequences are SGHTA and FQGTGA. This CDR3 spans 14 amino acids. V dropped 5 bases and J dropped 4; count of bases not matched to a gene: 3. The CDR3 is CASSPGQGSDTQYF. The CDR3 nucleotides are TGTGCCAGCAGCCCGGGACAGGGGTCAGATACGCAGTATTTT.

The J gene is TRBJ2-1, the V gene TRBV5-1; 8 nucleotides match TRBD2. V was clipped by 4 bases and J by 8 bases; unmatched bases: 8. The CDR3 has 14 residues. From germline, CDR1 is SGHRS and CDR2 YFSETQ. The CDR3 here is CASSRTGREDEQFF. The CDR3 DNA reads TGCGCCAGCAGCCGGACGGGGCGGGAGGATGAGCAGTTCTTC.

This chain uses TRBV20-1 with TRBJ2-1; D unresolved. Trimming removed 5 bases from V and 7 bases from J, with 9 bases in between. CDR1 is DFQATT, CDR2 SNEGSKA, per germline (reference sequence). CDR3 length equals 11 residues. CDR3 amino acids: CSAWWANEQFF. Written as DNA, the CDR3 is TGCAGTGCTTGGTGGGCGAATGAGCAGTTCTTC.

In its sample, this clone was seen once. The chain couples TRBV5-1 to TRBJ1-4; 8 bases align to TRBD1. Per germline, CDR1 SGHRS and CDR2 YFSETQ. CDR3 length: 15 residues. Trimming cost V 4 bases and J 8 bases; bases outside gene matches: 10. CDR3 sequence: CASSDGQGWGEKLFF. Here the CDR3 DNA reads TGCGCCAGCAGCGACGGACAGGGCTGGGGGGAAAAACTGTTTTTT.

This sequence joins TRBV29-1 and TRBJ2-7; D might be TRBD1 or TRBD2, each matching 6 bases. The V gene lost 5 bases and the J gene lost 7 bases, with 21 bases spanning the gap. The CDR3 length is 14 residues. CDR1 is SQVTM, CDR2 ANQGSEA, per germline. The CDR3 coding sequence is TGCAGCGTTAGGCAGGCAGGGGAGGAGAAGGAGCAGTACTTC. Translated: CSVRQAGEEKEQYF.

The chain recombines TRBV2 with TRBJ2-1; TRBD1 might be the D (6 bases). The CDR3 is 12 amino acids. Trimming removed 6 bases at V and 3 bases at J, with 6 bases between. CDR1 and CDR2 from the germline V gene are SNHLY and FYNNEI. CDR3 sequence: CASRQGYNEQFF. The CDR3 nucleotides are TGTGCCAGCAGACAGGGCTACAATGAGCAGTTCTTC.

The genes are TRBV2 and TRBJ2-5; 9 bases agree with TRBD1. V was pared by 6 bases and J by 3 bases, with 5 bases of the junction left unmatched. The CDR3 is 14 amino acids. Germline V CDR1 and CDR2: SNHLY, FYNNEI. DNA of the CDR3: TGTGCCAGCAGCCCGGGGACAGGGAAAGAGACCCAGTACTTC. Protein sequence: CASSPGTGKETQYF.

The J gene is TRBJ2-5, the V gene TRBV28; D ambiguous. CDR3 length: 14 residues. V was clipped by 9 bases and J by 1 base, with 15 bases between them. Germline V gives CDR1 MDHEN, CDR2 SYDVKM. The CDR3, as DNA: TGTGCCAGTCTCTCCCGCAAGTCCCAAGAGACCCAGTACTTC. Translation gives CASLSRKSQETQYF.

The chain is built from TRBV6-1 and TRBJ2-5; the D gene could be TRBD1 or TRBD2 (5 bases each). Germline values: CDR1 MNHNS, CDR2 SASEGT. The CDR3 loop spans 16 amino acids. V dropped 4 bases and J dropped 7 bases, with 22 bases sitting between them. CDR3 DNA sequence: TGTGCCAGCAGTGGGGGGTTTACAGGATCCATCGGGACCCAGTACTTC. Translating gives CASSGGFTGSIGTQYF.

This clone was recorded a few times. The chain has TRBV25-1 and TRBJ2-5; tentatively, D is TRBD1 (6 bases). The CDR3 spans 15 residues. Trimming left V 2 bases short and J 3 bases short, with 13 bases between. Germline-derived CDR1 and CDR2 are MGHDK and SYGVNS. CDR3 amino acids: CASSEDRRVEETQYF. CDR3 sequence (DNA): TGTGCCAGCAGTGAAGACAGGAGAGTAGAAGAGACCCAGTACTTC.